Below, 17 T cell receptor beta chains from the same sample are listed, as sequenced in a study of human T cells and chemical hapten exposure. The time point was: healthy volunteer bleed at 2 weeks. The total RNA was obtained from whole blood that was not fractionated. TCRdb independently ran MiXCR on the RACE reads; one entry per CDR3 protein. The sample carries 35,000 to 50,000 distinct CDR3 sequences, about 4.5% recorded once. Sequenced input: whole blood. The receptors shown here come from a female donor in good health. Some clones in this sample may be carry-over from other donors' samples.

Regarding this clonotype: One end of the junction varies from germline; a read error may be responsible. V and J are TRBV6-7 and TRBJ1-5, with D possibly TRBD1 on 5 matching bases. TRBV6-7 is recorded as an ORF, its role being uncertain. The CDR3 is 16 residues long. The CDR3 protein is CANSDYRGDSNQPQNF. The CDR3 nucleotides are TGTGCCAACTCCGATTATCGGGGGGATAGCAATCAGCCCCAGAATTTT.

This clonotype was observed at least ten times. The rearrangement links TRBV29-1 to TRBJ2-3, with 7 bases identical to TRBD1. Per germline, CDR1 SQVTM and CDR2 ANQGSEA. This CDR3 has 14 amino acids. Trimming took 7 bases from V and 0 from J; bases not matched to a gene: 7. CDR3 nucleotide sequence: TGCAGCGGGACAGGAACCTCTAGCACAGATACGCAGTATTTT. It translates to CSGTGTSSTDTQYF.

The table lists this clonotype with many counts. The chain joins TRBV20-1 to TRBJ1-3; the D is unclear. CDR1 is DFQATT and CDR2 is SNEGSKA in the germline V gene (reference sequence). The CDR3 runs 15 residues. V lost 3 bases, J lost 0 bases, and 12 bases lay in between. CDR3 protein: CSASKPAISGNTIYF. DNA of the CDR3: TGCAGTGCTAGTAAGCCAGCTATCTCTGGAAACACCATATATTTT.

The table lists this clonotype with a few counts. J is TRBJ2-7 and V is TRBV4-2, with D perhaps TRBD1 or TRBD2 (5 bases each). The CDR3 has 17 amino acids. The germline V gene encodes CDR1 LGHNA and CDR2 YNFKEQ. Trimming took 4 bases from V and 2 from J, leaving 21 bases between them. The CDR3 DNA reads as TGTGCCAGCAGCCGCCGGCCCTTGGGGGTAGCGACCTACGAGCAGTACTTC. As protein: CASSRRPLGVATYEQYF.

This clonotype showed up many times. V is TRBV10-3 and J is TRBJ2-1, with D possibly called TRBD1 or TRBD2 (6 bases each). Germline values: CDR1 ENHRY, CDR2 SYGVKD. CDR3 length: 14 amino acids. V lost 5 bases to trimming and J lost 8 bases, with 16 bases between them. In DNA form, the CDR3 reads TGTGCCATCAGTCCGGGACACGGAGGGGATGAGCAGTTCTTC. It codes for CAISPGHGGDEQFF.

As for this clonotype: Sequence at one end of the junction differs from germline and may be a read error. V and J are TRBV9 and TRBJ2-7, with no clear D. The germline CDR1 and CDR2 sequences are SGDLS and YYNGEE. The CDR3 consists of 12 residues. Here the CDR3 DNA reads TGTGCCAGCAGCCCACCCTCCCACGAGCAGTACTTC. Its protein product is CASSPPSHEQYF. Supplemented by reference TRBV9 and TRBJ2-7, the full variable domain reads DSGVTQTPKHLITATGQRVTLRCSPRSGDLSVYWYQQSLDQGLQFLIQYYNGEERAKGNILERFSAQQFPDLHSELNLSSLELGDSALYFCASSPPSHEQYFGPGTRLTVT.

This clonotype showed up many times. The chain couples TRBV20-1 to TRBJ2-7; a weak D match, TRBD1 (6 bases). The CDR3 is 11 amino acids. Between the trimmed V and J ends, which lost 6 bases and 3 bases, there was a span of 9 bases. CDR1 is DFQATT and CDR2 is SNEGSKA in the germline V gene (reference sequence). DNA for the CDR3: TGCAGTGCCTCGGACAGCTACGAGCAGTACTTC. It codes for CSASDSYEQYF.

At least ten counts were recorded for this clonotype. The chain employs TRBV7-9 and TRBJ1-6; maybe TRBD1 (5 bases). Germline CDR1 is SEHNR and CDR2 is FQNEAQ (reference sequence). CDR3 length equals 18 residues. Trimming cost V 5 bases and J 7 bases, with 24 bases left between them. CDR3 amino acids: CASSLSHQGVGTNSPLHF. The CDR3 DNA sequence: TGTGCCAGCAGCCTGAGCCACCAAGGGGTTGGCACGAATTCACCCCTCCACTTT. Based on the CDR3 plus reference TRBV7-9 and TRBJ1-6, the full variable domain is DTGVSQNPRHKITKRGQNVTFRCDPISEHNRLYWYRQTLGQGPEFLTYFQNEAQLEKSRLLSDRFSAERPKGSFSTLEIQRTEQGDSAMYLCASSLSHQGVGTNSPLHFGNGTRLTVT.

This clonotype was counted ten times or more. The gene calls are TRBV11-1 and TRBJ2-7, with 7 bases matching TRBD1. The V segment lost 4 bases and the J segment 2 bases; nucleotides outside the gene matches: 5. Germline loops: CDR1 SGHAT, CDR2 FQDESV (reference sequence). The CDR3 loop spans 14 amino acids. CDR3 coding DNA: TGTGCCAGCAGCTCCGGGACAGAAACCTACGAGCAGTACTTC. The encoded protein is CASSSGTETYEQYF.

The J gene is TRBJ1-1, the V gene TRBV20-1; unclear D gene. Germline CDR1 reads DFQATT; CDR2 reads SNEGSKA (reference sequence). V was trimmed by 5 bases and J by 3 bases, leaving 16 bases between them. The CDR3 sequence is 14 residues long. This CDR3 is CSAYPRVADTEAFF. CDR3 bases: TGCAGTGCTTACCCTAGGGTCGCTGACACTGAAGCTTTCTTT.

This clonotype was found many times. V gene TRBV5-1 combines with J gene TRBJ1-1, with TRBD1 matching 7 bases. From germline, CDR1 is SGHRS and CDR2 YFSETQ. V lost 2 bases and J lost 4; bases outside the gene matches: 14. The CDR3 has 17 residues. CDR3 sequence (DNA): TGCGCCAGCAGCTTTGGACAGGTCGGGGCTATGGGCACTGAAGCTTTCTTT. Encoded protein: CASSFGQVGAMGTEAFF.

This clonotype has ten or more counts. The chain carries TRBV7-9 and TRBJ2-1; D gene ambiguous. The CDR3 is 11 amino acids. Trimming shortened V by 2 bases and J by 7 bases, and 3 bases separated the two germline ends. The germline CDR1 and CDR2 sequences are SEHNR and FQNEAQ (reference sequence). CDR3 sequence (DNA): TGTGCCAGCAGCTTAAAGAATGAGCAGTTCTTC. Amino acid sequence: CASSLKNEQFF. The whole variable domain, remainder taken from reference TRBV7-9 and TRBJ2-1, is DTGVSQNPRHKITKRGQNVTFRCDPISEHNRLYWYRQTLGQGPEFLTYFQNEAQLEKSRLLSDRFSAERPKGSFSTLEIQRTEQGDSAMYLCASSLKNEQFFGPGTRLTVL.

There are a few counts of this clonotype. The chain links TRBV7-2 to TRBJ1-6, with D tentatively TRBD1 (6 bases). Trimming took off 5 bases at V and 5 bases at J, with 13 bases between the two ends. Germline V CDR1 and CDR2: SGHTA, FQGNSA. This CDR3 contains 15 residues. The CDR3 spells CASSNRVYHNSPLHF. CDR3 in DNA: TGTGCCAGCAGCAACAGGGTCTATCATAATTCACCCCTCCACTTT. Supplemented by reference TRBV7-2 and TRBJ1-6, the full variable domain reads GAGVSQSPSNKVTEKGKDVELRCDPISGHTALYWYRQSLGQGLEFLIYFQGNSAPDKSGLPSDRFSAERTGGSVSTLTIQRTQQEDSAVYLCASSNRVYHNSPLHFGNGTRLTVT.

In this sample, this clonotype turned up a few times. The genes are TRBV7-2 and TRBJ2-1, with D possibly matching TRBD2 (5 bases). Trimming shortened V by 5 bases and J by 15 bases, and 20 bases separated the two germline ends. CDR1 is SGHTA, CDR2 FQGNSA, per germline. The CDR3 consists of 13 residues. The CDR3: CASSPGWTGSLFF. The CDR3 DNA sequence: TGTGCCAGCAGCCCTGGGTGGACGGGAAGTCTGTTCTTC.

The chain joins TRBV11-3 to TRBJ2-3; 7 positions agree with TRBD1. V shed 11 bases, J shed 5 bases, and the junction held 7 bases outside the gene matches. CDR3 size: 12 residues. From germline, CDR1 is SGHNT and CDR2 YENEEA. The CDR3 sequence: CAYEGAEDTQYF. Here the CDR3 DNA reads TGTGCCTACGAGGGGGCCGAAGATACGCAGTATTTT.

The sample holds many counts of this clonotype. The V gene is TRBV12-3 or TRBV12-4, the J gene TRBJ2-2; 14 positions match TRBD2. CDR3 length: 15 amino acids. J was trimmed by 4 bases and V by 5 bases; bases with no gene match: 0. The CDR3 nucleotides read TGTGCCAGCAGTGGACTAGCGGGGGGCACCGGGGAGCTGTTTTTT. This translates into CASSGLAGGTGELFF.

This clonotype occurred many times. The chain uses TRBV18 and TRBJ1-1, with D possibly matching TRBD1 (5 bases). The CDR3 sequence is 12 residues long. Germline V gene data show CDR1 as KGHSH and CDR2 as LQKENI. V was clipped by 4 bases and J by 7 bases, with 10 bases between them. The DNA for the CDR3 is TGTGCCAGCTCACGAGGAGACAGTGAAGCTTTCTTT. Amino acids: CASSRGDSEAFF.